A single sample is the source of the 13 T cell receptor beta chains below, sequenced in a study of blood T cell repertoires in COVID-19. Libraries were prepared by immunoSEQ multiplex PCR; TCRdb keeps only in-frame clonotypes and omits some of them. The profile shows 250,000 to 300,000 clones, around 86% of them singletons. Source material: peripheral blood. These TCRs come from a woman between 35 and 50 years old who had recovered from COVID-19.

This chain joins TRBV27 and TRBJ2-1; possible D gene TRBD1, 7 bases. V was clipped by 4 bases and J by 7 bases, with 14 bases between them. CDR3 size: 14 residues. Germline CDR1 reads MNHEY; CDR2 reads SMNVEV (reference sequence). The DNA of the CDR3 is TGTGCCAGCAGTTCAAGACAGGGAGGTAATGAGCAGTTCTTC. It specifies CASSSRQGGNEQFF.

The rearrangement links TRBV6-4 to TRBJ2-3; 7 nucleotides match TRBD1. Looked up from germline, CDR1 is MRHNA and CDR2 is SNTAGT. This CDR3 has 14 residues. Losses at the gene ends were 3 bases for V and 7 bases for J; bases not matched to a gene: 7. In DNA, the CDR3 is TGTGCCAGCAGTGAGTCAGGGGGAGAAAATACGCAGTATTTT. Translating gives CASSESGGENTQYF.

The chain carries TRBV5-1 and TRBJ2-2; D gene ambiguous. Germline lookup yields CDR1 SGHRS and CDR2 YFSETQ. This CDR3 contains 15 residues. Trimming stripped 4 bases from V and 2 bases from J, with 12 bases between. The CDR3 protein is CASSGPGLNTGELFF. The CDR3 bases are TGCGCCAGCAGCGGTCCCGGTCTCAACACCGGGGAGCTGTTTTTT.

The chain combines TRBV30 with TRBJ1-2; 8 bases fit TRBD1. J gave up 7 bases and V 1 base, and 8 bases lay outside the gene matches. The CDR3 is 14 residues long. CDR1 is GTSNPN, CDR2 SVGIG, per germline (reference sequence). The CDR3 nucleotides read TGTGCCTGGAGTGGCCCCACAGGGGGAGGTGGCTACACCTTC. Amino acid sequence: CAWSGPTGGGGYTF.

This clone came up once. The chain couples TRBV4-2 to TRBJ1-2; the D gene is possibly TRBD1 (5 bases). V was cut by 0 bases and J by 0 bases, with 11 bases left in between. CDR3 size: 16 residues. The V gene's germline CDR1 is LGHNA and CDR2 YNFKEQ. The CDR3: CASSQDGAGTNYGYTF. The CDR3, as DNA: TGTGCCAGCAGCCAAGATGGGGCAGGGACTAACTATGGCTACACCTTC.

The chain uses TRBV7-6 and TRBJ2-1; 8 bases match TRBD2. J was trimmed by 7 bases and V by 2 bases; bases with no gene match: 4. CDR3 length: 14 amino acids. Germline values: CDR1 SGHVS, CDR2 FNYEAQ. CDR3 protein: CASSLFGTRNEQFF. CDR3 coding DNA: TGTGCCAGCAGCTTATTTGGGACTAGGAATGAGCAGTTCTTC.

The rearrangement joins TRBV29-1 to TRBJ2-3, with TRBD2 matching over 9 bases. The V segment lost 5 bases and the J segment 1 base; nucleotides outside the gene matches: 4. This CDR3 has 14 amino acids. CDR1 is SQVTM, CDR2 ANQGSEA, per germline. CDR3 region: CSVKTSGGTDTQYF. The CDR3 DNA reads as TGCAGCGTTAAGACTAGCGGAGGCACAGATACGCAGTATTTT.

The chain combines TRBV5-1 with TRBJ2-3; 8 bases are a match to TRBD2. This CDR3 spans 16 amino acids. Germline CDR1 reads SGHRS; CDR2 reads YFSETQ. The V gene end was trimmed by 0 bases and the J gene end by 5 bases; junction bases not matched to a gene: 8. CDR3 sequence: CASSLDVAGQGDTQYF. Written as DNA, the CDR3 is TGCGCCAGCAGCTTGGATGTAGCGGGACAAGGAGATACGCAGTATTTT. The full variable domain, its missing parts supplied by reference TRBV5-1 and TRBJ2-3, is KAGVTQTPRYLIKTRGQQVTLSCSPISGHRSVSWYQQTPGQGLQFLFEYFSETQRNKGNFPGRFSGRQFSNSRSEMNVSTLELGDSALYLCASSLDVAGQGDTQYFGPGTRLTVL.

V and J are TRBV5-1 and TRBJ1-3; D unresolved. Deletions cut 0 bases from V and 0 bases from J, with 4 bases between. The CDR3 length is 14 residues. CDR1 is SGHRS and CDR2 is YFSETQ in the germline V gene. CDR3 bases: TGCGCCAGCAGCTTGGACAACTCTGGAAACACCATATATTTT. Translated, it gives CASSLDNSGNTIYF.

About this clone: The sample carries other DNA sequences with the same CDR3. In DNA, the CDR3 is TGTGCCAGCTCTTTAGGACAGCCCAGGGACATTCAGTACTTC. It translates to CASSLGQPRDIQYF. The chain employs TRBV18 and TRBJ2-4, with TRBD1 as a possible D gene (6 bases). The CDR3 runs 14 residues. V shed 6 bases and J shed 8 bases, with 17 bases lying between them. CDR1 KGHSH and CDR2 LQKENI come from the germline V gene.

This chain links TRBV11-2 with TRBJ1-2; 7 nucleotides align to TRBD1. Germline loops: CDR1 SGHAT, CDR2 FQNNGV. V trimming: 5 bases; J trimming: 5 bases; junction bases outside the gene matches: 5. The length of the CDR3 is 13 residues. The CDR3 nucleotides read TGTGCCAGCAGCCAAACAGGGGAATATGGCTACACCTTC. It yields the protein CASSQTGEYGYTF. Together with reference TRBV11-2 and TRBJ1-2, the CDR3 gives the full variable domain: EAGVAQSPRYKIIEKRQSVAFWCNPISGHATLYWYQQILGQGPKLLIQFQNNGVVDDSQLPKDRFSAERLKGVDSTLKIQPAKLEDSAVYLCASSQTGEYGYTFGSGTRLTVV.

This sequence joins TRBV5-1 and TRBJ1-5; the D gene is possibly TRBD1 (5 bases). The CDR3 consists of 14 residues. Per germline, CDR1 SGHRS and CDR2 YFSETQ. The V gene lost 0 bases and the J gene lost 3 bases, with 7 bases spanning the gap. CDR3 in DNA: TGCGCCAGCAGCTTGGGGGGCCCCAATCAGCCCCAGCATTTT. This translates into CASSLGGPNQPQHF.

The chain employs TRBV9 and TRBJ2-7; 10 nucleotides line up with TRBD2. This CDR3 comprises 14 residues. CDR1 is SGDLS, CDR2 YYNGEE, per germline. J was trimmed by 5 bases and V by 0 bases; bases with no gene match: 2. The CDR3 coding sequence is TGTGCCAGCAGCGTAGCCGGGACTAGCGACGAGCAGTACTTC. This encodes CASSVAGTSDEQYF.